This T cell receptor (beta chain) was sequenced for a study of blood T cells in healthy people across ages. This clonotype was seen more than once but under ten times. The antigen is undetermined. Primers used in a second PCR of about 7 to 12 cycles were a sample-barcoded 5' primer and a J-beta primer mix. TCRdb processed the 5' RACE reads anew with MiXCR; each CDR3 protein has one entry. Of fewer than 600,000 distinct CDR3 sequences in the sample, around a quarter were seen once. Study outcomes and limitations: Comparison with aged donors showed that long-lived donors had more naive CD4+ cells and higher diversity.

Researchers report isolating at least 6 million PBMCs per sample. These same records also appear under a second study, on T cells of mothers and their children. That paper states: Three healthy Caucasian mothers served as donors, and their six children did as well. An overlap that was slightly higher, though non-significant, was seen in related mother-child pairs versus unrelated pairs.

The sample taken for sequencing was blood. This receptor was taken from a boy younger than 10 in good health.

The CDR3 DNA is TGTGCCAGCAGTCTCCGGACAGACAATGAGCAGTTCTTC. As protein: CASSLRTDNEQFF. The gene calls are TRBV6-5 and TRBJ2-1, with a tentative D call TRBD1 (6 bases). V dropped 5 bases and J dropped 5 bases, with 10 bases sitting between them. Germline V gene lookup returns CDR1 MNHEY and CDR2 SVGAGI. CDR3 length: 13 residues.